The clone carrying this T cell receptor beta chain was detected many times. Its specificity is not known. Patients included in sequencing had previously demonstrated CD8+CD57+ cell expansion by flow cytometry. Each patient had severe acquired aplastic anemia. Trimming took 5 bases from V and 3 from J, leaving 19 bases between them. Germline V CDR1 and CDR2: ENHRY, SYGVKD. This CDR3 spans 16 amino acids. The entry originates in a study of CD8+CD57+ T cells in acquired aplastic anemia. According to the study, genomic DNA was the template for TCR beta VDJ and CDR3 profiling. MiXCR was run by TCRdb on the reads, yielding one entry per CDR3 protein. The table lists 400,000 to 600,000 distinct CDR3 sequences, roughly a third of them singletons. Study-level points and caveats: Patients and controls were not found to differ significantly in CD8+ Simpson's diversity.

The chain joins TRBV10-3 to TRBJ1-2, with a tentative D call TRBD1 (5 bases). The sample comprised sorted CD4+, CD8+, or CD8+CD57+ T cells (not recorded which) from PBMCs. This TCR derives from a human donor with aplastic anemia. CDR3 sequence reads: CAISTTWGGEDYGYTF. For the CDR3, the DNA is TGTGCCATCAGTACCACGTGGGGGGGGGAGGACTATGGCTACACCTTC.